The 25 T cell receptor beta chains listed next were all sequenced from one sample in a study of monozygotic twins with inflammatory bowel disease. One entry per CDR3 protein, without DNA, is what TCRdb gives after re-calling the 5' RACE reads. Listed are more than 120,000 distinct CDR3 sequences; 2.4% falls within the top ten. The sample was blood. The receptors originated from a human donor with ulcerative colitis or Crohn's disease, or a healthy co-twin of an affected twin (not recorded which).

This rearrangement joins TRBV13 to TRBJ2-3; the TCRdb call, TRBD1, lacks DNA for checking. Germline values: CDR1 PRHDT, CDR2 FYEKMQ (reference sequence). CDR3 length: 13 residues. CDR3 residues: CASSLPGADTQYF.

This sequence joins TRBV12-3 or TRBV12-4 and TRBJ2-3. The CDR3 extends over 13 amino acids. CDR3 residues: CASRIAATDTQYF.

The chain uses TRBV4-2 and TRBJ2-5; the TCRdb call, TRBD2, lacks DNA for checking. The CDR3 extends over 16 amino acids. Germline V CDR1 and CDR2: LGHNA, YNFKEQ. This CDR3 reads CASSQDKGTHQETQYF.

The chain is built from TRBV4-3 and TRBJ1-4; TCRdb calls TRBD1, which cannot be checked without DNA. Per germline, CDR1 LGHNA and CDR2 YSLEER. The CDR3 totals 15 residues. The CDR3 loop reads CASSQVWSGKEKLFF.

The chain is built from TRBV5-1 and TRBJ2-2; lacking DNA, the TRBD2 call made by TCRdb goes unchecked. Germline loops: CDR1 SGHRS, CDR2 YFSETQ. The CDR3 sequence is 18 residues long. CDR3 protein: CASSLLAGAHSNTGELFF.

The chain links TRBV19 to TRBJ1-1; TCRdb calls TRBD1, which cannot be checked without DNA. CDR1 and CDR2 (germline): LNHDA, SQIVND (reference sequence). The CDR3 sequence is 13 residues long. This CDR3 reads CASSLTGKGGAFF. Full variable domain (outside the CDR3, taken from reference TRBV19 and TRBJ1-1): DGGITQSPKYLFRKEGQNVTLSCEQNLNHDAMYWYRQDPGQGLRLIYYSQIVNDFQKGDIAEGYSVSREKKESFPLTVTSAQKNPTAFYLCASSLTGKGGAFFGQGTRLTVV.

This CDR3 reads CASSLQGAHQPQHF. V usage is TRBV5-5 and J usage is TRBJ1-5; without DNA, the TCRdb call of TRBD1 cannot be checked. The germline CDR1 and CDR2 sequences are SGHKS and YYEKEE (reference sequence). The CDR3 is 14 residues long.

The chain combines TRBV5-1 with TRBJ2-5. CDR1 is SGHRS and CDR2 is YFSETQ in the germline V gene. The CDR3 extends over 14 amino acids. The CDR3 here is CASRGSIAAETQYF.

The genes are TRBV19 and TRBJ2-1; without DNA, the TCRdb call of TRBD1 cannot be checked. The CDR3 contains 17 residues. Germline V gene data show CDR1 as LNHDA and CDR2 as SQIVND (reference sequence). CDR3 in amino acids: CASSMISGRDSYNEQFF.

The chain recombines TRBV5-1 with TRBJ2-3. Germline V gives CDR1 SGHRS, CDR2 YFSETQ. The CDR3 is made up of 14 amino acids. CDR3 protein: CASSFGRSTDTQYF.

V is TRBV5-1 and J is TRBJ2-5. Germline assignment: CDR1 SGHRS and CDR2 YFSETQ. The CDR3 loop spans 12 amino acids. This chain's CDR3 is CASSSNQETQYF.

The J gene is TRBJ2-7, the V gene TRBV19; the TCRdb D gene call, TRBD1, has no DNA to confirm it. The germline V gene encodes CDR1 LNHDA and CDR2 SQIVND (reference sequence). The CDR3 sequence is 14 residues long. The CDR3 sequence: CAHTQQRGSYEQYF.

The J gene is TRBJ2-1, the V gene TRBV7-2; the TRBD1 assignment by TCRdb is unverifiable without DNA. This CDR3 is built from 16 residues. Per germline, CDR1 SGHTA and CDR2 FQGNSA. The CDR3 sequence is CASSTRQGSHYNEQFF.

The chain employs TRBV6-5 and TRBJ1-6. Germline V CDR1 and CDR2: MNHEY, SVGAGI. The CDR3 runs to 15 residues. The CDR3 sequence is CASSYDGAYNSPLHF.

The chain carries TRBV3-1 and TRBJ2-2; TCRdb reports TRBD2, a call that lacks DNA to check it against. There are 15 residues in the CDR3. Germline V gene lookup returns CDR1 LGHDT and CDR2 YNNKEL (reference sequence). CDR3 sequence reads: CASSLAGATTGELFF.

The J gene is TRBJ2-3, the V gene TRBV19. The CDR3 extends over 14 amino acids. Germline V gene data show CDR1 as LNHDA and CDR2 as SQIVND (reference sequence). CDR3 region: CASQRTSRTDTQYF.

CDR3 sequence reads: CASSVGSGLHYEQYF. The chain employs TRBV9 and TRBJ2-7; TCRdb names TRBD2, which stays unverified in the absence of DNA. This CDR3 has 15 amino acids. Germline CDR1 and CDR2: SGDLS and YYNGEE.

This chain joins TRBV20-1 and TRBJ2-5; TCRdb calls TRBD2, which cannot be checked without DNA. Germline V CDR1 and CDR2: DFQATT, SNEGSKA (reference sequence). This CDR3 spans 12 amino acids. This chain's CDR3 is CSAVASRETQYF.

The CDR3 loop is CASRRGLAGKNTGELFF. The chain carries TRBV4-2 and TRBJ2-2; there is no DNA to check the TCRdb D call of TRBD2. The CDR3 has 17 amino acids. Germline V CDR1 and CDR2: LGHNA, YNFKEQ.

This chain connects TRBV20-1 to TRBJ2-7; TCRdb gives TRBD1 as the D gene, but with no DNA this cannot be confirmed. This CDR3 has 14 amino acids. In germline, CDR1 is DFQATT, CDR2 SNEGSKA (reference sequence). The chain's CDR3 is CSAGNYRGQSEQYF.

The chain's CDR3 is CASSVGETGELFF. The chain recombines TRBV6-4 with TRBJ2-2. The CDR3 is 13 residues long. Germline V CDR1 and CDR2: MRHNA, SNTAGT.

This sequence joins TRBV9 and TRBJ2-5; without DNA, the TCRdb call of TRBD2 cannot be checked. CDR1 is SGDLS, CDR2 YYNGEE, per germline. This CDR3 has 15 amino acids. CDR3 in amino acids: CASSVRSARRETQYF.

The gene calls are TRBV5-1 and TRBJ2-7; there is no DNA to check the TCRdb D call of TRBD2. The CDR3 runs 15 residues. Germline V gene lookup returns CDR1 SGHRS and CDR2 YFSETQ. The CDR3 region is CASSLGPSRVREQYF.

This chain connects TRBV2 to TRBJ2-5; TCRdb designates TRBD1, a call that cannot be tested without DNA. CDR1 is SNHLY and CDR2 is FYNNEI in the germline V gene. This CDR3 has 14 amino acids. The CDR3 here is CASSERTVQETQYF.

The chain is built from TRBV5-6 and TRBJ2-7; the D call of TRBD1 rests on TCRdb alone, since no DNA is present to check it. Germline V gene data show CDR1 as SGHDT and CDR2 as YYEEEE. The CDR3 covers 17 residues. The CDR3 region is CASSLRLERDRGYEQYF.